Each of the 31 T cell receptor beta chains below was sequenced from the same sample in a study of naive and memory T cell subsets. The beta constant-region primer was an equimolar mix of two oligonucleotides covering TRBC1 and TRBC2. TCRdb re-derived calls from the UMI-ligation and nested PCR reads in MiXCR, one entry per CDR3 protein. This sample yields approximately 140,000 distinct CDR3 sequences, of which approximately 15% are seen a single time; about 0.14% belongs to the top ten. The sample consisted of naive CD4+ T cells from blood. The receptors come from a human donor in good health.

This clonotype was detected many times. The chain is built from TRBV15 and TRBJ1-1, with 8 bases that match TRBD1. This CDR3 has 14 residues. The germline gives CDR1 LNHNV, CDR2 YYDKDF (reference sequence). Losses at the gene ends were 4 bases for V and 11 bases for J; bases not matched to a gene: 12. CDR3 sequence: CATSIVQGAVGAFF. The CDR3 DNA reads TGTGCCACCAGCATTGTTCAGGGGGCGGTGGGCGCTTTCTTT.

This clonotype was counted at least ten times. The chain recombines TRBV29-1 with TRBJ2-1, with 8 bases aligning to TRBD2. This CDR3 has 16 amino acids. Per the germline V gene, CDR1 is SQVTM and CDR2 is ANQGSEA. V trimming: 7 bases; J trimming: 4 bases; junction bases outside the gene matches: 15. The CDR3 loop is CSATKELAGTYNEQFF. In nucleotides, the CDR3 is TGCAGCGCCACGAAGGAGCTAGCGGGCACTTACAATGAGCAGTTCTTC.

This clonotype was counted at least ten times. The rearrangement joins TRBV4-2 to TRBJ1-1; D is possibly TRBD1 (5 bases). The V gene's germline CDR1 is LGHNA and CDR2 YNFKEQ. The CDR3 has 16 amino acids. V lost 2 bases to trimming and J lost 10 bases, with 23 bases between them. Here the CDR3 DNA reads TGTGCCAGCAGCCAACCCGTACGTACCGGGACCCAAGGAGCTTTCTTT. This translates into CASSQPVRTGTQGAFF.

This clonotype was picked up a small number of times. The chain recombines TRBV5-1 with TRBJ2-5; 7 bases line up with TRBD2. V trimming: 7 bases; J trimming: 4 bases; junction bases outside the gene matches: 10. The germline V gene has CDR1 SGHRS and CDR2 YFSETQ. The CDR3 length is 14 residues. CDR3 amino acids: CASVPGGFGETQYF. The CDR3, as DNA: TGCGCCAGCGTACCGGGGGGTTTCGGAGAGACCCAGTACTTC.

V gene TRBV12-3 or TRBV12-4 combines with J gene TRBJ2-1; 11 bases match TRBD2. This CDR3 is 15 amino acids long. The V and J ends lost 0 bases and 7 bases, in that order; junction bases with no gene match: 2. The CDR3 reads CASSLAGLAVNEQFF. The CDR3 DNA reads TGTGCCAGCAGTTTAGCGGGACTAGCGGTTAATGAGCAGTTCTTC.

Here the CDR3 reads CASSLDPQILSSYNEQFF. The CDR3 nucleotides read TGCGCCAGCAGCTTGGACCCACAAATTCTTTCCTCCTACAATGAGCAGTTCTTC. The V and J genes are TRBV5-1 and TRBJ2-1, with unresolved D. This CDR3 region has 18 residues. Deletions cut 0 bases from V and 0 bases from J, with 16 bases between. Germline lookup yields CDR1 SGHRS and CDR2 YFSETQ. Full variable domain (missing parts from reference TRBV5-1 and TRBJ2-1): KAGVTQTPRYLIKTRGQQVTLSCSPISGHRSVSWYQQTPGQGLQFLFEYFSETQRNKGNFPGRFSGRQFSNSRSEMNVSTLELGDSALYLCASSLDPQILSSYNEQFFGPGTRLTVL.

The chain has TRBV20-1 and TRBJ2-1, with D possibly matching TRBD2 (6 bases). Trimming left V 0 bases short and J 6 bases short, with 12 bases between. The CDR3 loop spans 14 amino acids. Germline CDR1 is DFQATT and CDR2 is SNEGSKA (reference sequence). The CDR3 is CSARETGTPNEQFF. In DNA form, the CDR3 reads TGCAGTGCTAGAGAGACCGGGACTCCCAATGAGCAGTTCTTC.

This chain uses TRBV12-3 or TRBV12-4 with TRBJ1-6, with D perhaps TRBD1 (5 bases). This CDR3 region has 14 residues. Trimming cost V 6 bases and J 5 bases, with 11 bases left between them. The CDR3 protein is CASRRDGDNSPLHF. The CDR3 coding sequence is TGTGCCAGCAGGCGGGACGGAGATAATTCACCCCTCCACTTT.

The rearrangement links TRBV20-1 to TRBJ2-1; 10 bases agree with TRBD1. The CDR3 is made up of 19 amino acids. The ends lost 0 bases at V and 0 bases at J; junction bases unmatched: 11. Germline lookup yields CDR1 DFQATT and CDR2 SNEGSKA (reference sequence). CDR3: CSARDPPGQGLSSYNEQFF. The CDR3 DNA follows: TGCAGTGCTAGAGATCCTCCGGGACAGGGGTTAAGCTCCTACAATGAGCAGTTCTTC.

This chain joins TRBV10-2 and TRBJ2-1; 9 bases agree with TRBD2. Unmatched junction bases numbered 10, after V lost 0 bases and J lost 7 bases. Germline lookup yields CDR1 WSHSY and CDR2 SAAADI. CDR3 length: 17 residues. CDR3 sequence reads: CASSESTWTSERNEQFF. The CDR3 bases are TGCGCCAGCAGTGAGTCGACGTGGACTAGCGAACGAAATGAGCAGTTCTTC.

This clonotype was detected a few times. CDR3 loop: CASSQGTSSNNEQFF. DNA of the CDR3: TGTGCCAGCAGCCAAGGGACTAGCAGCAACAATGAGCAGTTCTTC. The rearrangement links TRBV7-2 to TRBJ2-1; 9 bases are a match to TRBD2. The CDR3 length is 15 residues. Germline CDR1 and CDR2: SGHTA and FQGNSA. V was clipped by 5 bases and J by 5 bases; unmatched bases: 7.

This clonotype has just a few counts. CDR3 protein: CASSKQGPNEQFF. CDR3 nucleotide sequence: TGTGCCAGCAGTAAACAGGGACCAAATGAGCAGTTCTTC. The chain combines TRBV6-2 or TRBV6-3 with TRBJ2-1, with D maybe TRBD1 (6 bases). CDR1 is MNHEY, CDR2 SVGEGT, per germline. Trimming shortened V by 5 bases and J by 7 bases, and 12 bases separated the two germline ends. The CDR3 has 13 amino acids.

This clonotype was seen repeatedly, ten times or more. The chain uses TRBV11-2 and TRBJ2-5; D possibly matches TRBD1 or TRBD2 (6 bases each). This CDR3 contains 13 residues. V lost 2 bases and J lost 13, with 17 bases in between. Germline values: CDR1 SGHAT, CDR2 FQNNGV. The CDR3 loop is CASSLQSGASGYF. In nucleotides, the CDR3 is TGTGCCAGCAGCTTACAATCGGGGGCCTCCGGGTACTTC.

The table lists this clonotype with a few counts. The gene calls are TRBV5-1 and TRBJ2-3, with TRBD2 as a possible D gene (5 bases). Trimming took off 2 bases at V and 3 bases at J, with 13 bases between the two ends. The germline V gene encodes CDR1 SGHRS and CDR2 YFSETQ. The length of the CDR3 is 15 residues. The CDR3 is CASSFNGEVTDTQYF. CDR3 nucleotide sequence: TGCGCCAGCAGCTTTAACGGGGAAGTGACAGATACGCAGTATTTT.

This chain uses TRBV7-8 with TRBJ1-4; no firm D call. Trimming left V 1 base short and J 7 bases short, with 7 bases between. The CDR3 totals 13 residues. Germline V gene lookup returns CDR1 SGHVS and CDR2 FQNEAQ. The CDR3 loop reads CASSLGWAEKLFF. The CDR3 DNA sequence: TGTGCCAGCAGCTTAGGGTGGGCTGAAAAACTGTTTTTT.

This clonotype was found a few times. The chain carries TRBV5-6 and TRBJ2-7; D gene unclear. Trimming took off 3 bases at V and 3 bases at J, with 16 bases between the two ends. The CDR3 covers 15 residues. Germline values: CDR1 SGHDT, CDR2 YYEEEE. CDR3 sequence: CASSSIMTVFYEQYF. In DNA form, the CDR3 reads TGTGCCAGCAGCTCTATAATGACGGTGTTCTACGAGCAGTACTTC.

With regard to this clonotype: Mismatch with germline at one junction end may stem from a read error. This chain links TRBV5-1 with TRBJ2-1; tentatively, D is TRBD1 (5 bases). CDR3 length: 17 residues. CDR1 and CDR2 from the germline V gene are SGHRS and YFSETQ. DNA for the CDR3: TGCGCCAGCAGCTTGGTGTCGGGCAGGGTCTCCTACAATGAGCAGTTATTC. Residues: CASSLVSGRVSYNEQLF. Full variable domain (rest looked up from reference TRBV5-1 and TRBJ2-1): KAGVTQTPRYLIKTRGQQVTLSCSPISGHRSVSWYQQTPGQGLQFLFEYFSETQRNKGNFPGRFSGRQFSNSRSEMNVSTLELGDSALYLCASSLVSGRVSYNEQLFGPGTRLTVL.

The chain links TRBV2 to TRBJ2-5; the match to TRBD2 covers 7 bases. Per germline, CDR1 SNHLY and CDR2 FYNNEI. Trimming removed 6 bases from V and 2 bases from J; junction bases left unmatched: 6. This CDR3 is built from 14 residues. The CDR3: CASRATSTQETQYF. The CDR3 nucleotides are TGTGCCAGCAGAGCGACTAGCACTCAAGAGACCCAGTACTTC.

DNA of the CDR3: TGCAGCGTTCGACGACGTGGTGAGACCCAGTACTTC. Translation gives CSVRRRGETQYF. The chain joins TRBV29-1 to TRBJ2-5; D call uncertain. This CDR3 contains 12 residues. V shed 5 bases and J shed 5 bases, with 12 bases lying between them. Germline lookup yields CDR1 SQVTM and CDR2 ANQGSEA.

This clonotype turned up a few times. The chain couples TRBV30 to TRBJ2-1, with 8 bases matching TRBD2. V dropped 2 bases and J dropped 7; count of bases not matched to a gene: 1. The CDR3 is 12 residues long. Germline CDR1 reads GTSNPN; CDR2 reads SVGIG (reference sequence). The CDR3 nucleotides read TGTGCCTGGAGTAGCGGGAGTAATGAGCAGTTCTTC. As protein: CAWSSGSNEQFF.

This chain links TRBV18 with TRBJ2-1; D unclear. Germline V gives CDR1 KGHSH, CDR2 LQKENI. CDR3 length equals 12 residues. The V end was cut by 8 bases, the J end by 8 bases, with 13 bases between. CDR3 in DNA: TGTGCCAGCACCTCCCGGGTCCATGAGCAGTTCTTC. Translating gives CASTSRVHEQFF.

The J gene is TRBJ2-2, the V gene TRBV4-3; 8 bases align to TRBD2. CDR3 size: 18 residues. V was pared by 2 bases and J by 7 bases, with 15 bases of the junction left unmatched. The germline gives CDR1 LGHNA, CDR2 YSLEER. The CDR3 is CASSQNSAREGYRGELFF. In DNA, the CDR3 is TGCGCCAGCAGCCAAAACTCCGCCCGGGAGGGGTATCGCGGGGAGCTGTTTTTT.

This clonotype has only a few counts. The chain's CDR3 is CASRGGGLDTQYF. The CDR3 DNA reads as TGTGCATCCAGAGGAGGCGGGTTGGATACGCAGTATTTT. The chain recombines TRBV6-2 or TRBV6-3 with TRBJ2-3; D possibly corresponds to TRBD2 (5 bases). CDR1 is MNHEY, CDR2 SVGEGT, per germline. The CDR3 totals 13 residues.

The V call is TRBV15, the J call TRBJ1-5; TRBD1 is a possible D gene (5 bases). The CDR3 is made up of 14 amino acids. Trimming shortened V by 1 base and J by 5 bases, and 9 bases separated the two germline ends. Germline values: CDR1 LNHNV, CDR2 YYDKDF (reference sequence). CDR3 loop: CATSRAGSYQPQHF. The CDR3 bases are TGTGCCACCAGCAGAGCAGGGTCGTATCAGCCCCAGCATTTT.

This clonotype was picked up a small number of times. The gene calls are TRBV12-3 or TRBV12-4 and TRBJ2-5; TRBD1 agrees at 11 bases. The CDR3 has 18 residues. V lost 2 bases and J lost 5; bases outside the gene matches: 13. The CDR3 DNA sequence: TGTGCCAGCAGTTTATGGACAGGGGGCGCGTGGGGTCGGGAGACCCAGTACTTC. Protein sequence: CASSLWTGGAWGRETQYF.

This clonotype was seen more than once but under ten times. The chain joins TRBV5-6 to TRBJ2-7; D ambiguous. The CDR3 is 11 amino acids. Germline V gene sequence: CDR1 SGHDT, CDR2 YYEEEE. Deletions cut 3 bases from V and 6 bases from J, with 7 bases between. CDR3 DNA sequence: TGTGCCAGCAGCTCCCAAAGCGAGCAGTACTTC. This gives the protein CASSSQSEQYF.

This clonotype was seen a handful of times. The V call is TRBV18, the J call TRBJ2-1; TRBD1 agrees at 9 bases. Germline assignment: CDR1 KGHSH and CDR2 LQKENI. Unmatched junction bases numbered 4, after V lost 2 bases and J lost 5 bases. The CDR3 sequence is 15 residues long. Here the CDR3 reads CASSPRTGENNEQFF. CDR3 DNA: TGTGCCAGCTCACCAAGGACAGGGGAGAACAATGAGCAGTTCTTC.

This clonotype appeared many times. This CDR3 is CSVSRLAGVPDTQYF. DNA of the CDR3: TGCAGCGTCTCCAGGCTCGCGGGAGTTCCAGATACGCAGTATTTT. V and J are TRBV29-1 and TRBJ2-3; 7 nucleotides align to TRBD2. The CDR3 covers 15 residues. The germline CDR1 and CDR2 sequences are SQVTM and ANQGSEA. The ends lost 6 bases at V and 4 bases at J; junction bases unmatched: 13.

This clonotype was counted between two and nine times. This chain links TRBV12-3 or TRBV12-4 with TRBJ2-7, with D possibly matching TRBD2 (7 bases). V lost 3 bases to trimming and J lost 5 bases, with 14 bases between them. The CDR3 is 14 residues long. CDR3: CASSLGGAADEQYF. The CDR3 nucleotides read TGTGCCAGCAGTTTGGGGGGGGCAGCCGACGAGCAGTACTTC.

This clonotype occurred a few times. The CDR3 nucleotides read TGTGCCAGCAGGTTCCGAGGGGCCGGGGAGCTGTTTTTT. The encoded protein is CASRFRGAGELFF. V usage is TRBV12-3 or TRBV12-4 and J usage is TRBJ2-2; D is possibly TRBD1 or TRBD2 (5 bases each). V was clipped by 6 bases and J by 6 bases, with 11 bases between them. The CDR3 spans 13 residues.

This clonotype was seen a few times. The chain is built from TRBV6-5 and TRBJ2-1; the D is unclear. Germline V lookup: CDR1 MNHEY, CDR2 SVGAGI. This CDR3 region has 17 residues. V was pared by 0 bases and J by 0 bases, with 12 bases between. The CDR3: CASSYSLWPSSYNEQFF. The CDR3 region has the DNA TGTGCCAGCAGTTACTCGTTGTGGCCCAGCTCCTACAATGAGCAGTTCTTC.